A selection of T cell receptor beta chains follows, all from one sample in a study of tumor-infiltrating lymphocytes in oesophageal squamous cell carcinoma. TCRdb reprocessed the PCR reads via MiXCR and lists one record per CDR3 protein. Of 15,000 or so distinct CDR3 sequences detected, around 50% appear once; the ten largest clones hold under 50%. Sequencing used normal esophageal tissue next to the tumor. These receptors were collected from a female donor with esophageal squamous cell carcinoma. Each CDR3 is given with its conserved first and last residue. Rows give clone size only sometimes, using once, few, many, or a class for an expanded clone.

>TRBV6-1|-|TRBJ2-3
CASSEALRYEQYF
>TRBV6-1|medium-sized|TRBJ2-1
CASSDWAGGYNEQFF
>TRBV7-6|once|TRBJ1-1
CASSPPTGIPFF
>TRBV28|many|TRBJ2-7
CASSPPGQGLHEQYF
>TRBV28|-|TRBJ2-4
CASSFPSGGAAKNIQYF
>TRBV28|-|-
CASSSQGAGSYEQYF
>TRBV4-1|many|TRBJ2-7
CASSHLLGTGNYEQYF
>TRBV11-2|-|-
CASSRIGLAGVSYNEQFF
>TRBV27|many|TRBJ2-1
CASRPGTARIYNEQFF
>TRBV7-9|-|TRBJ2-1
CASSPGGPYNEQFF
>TRBV12-3/TRBV12-4|-|TRBJ2-1
CASRPASVSSYNEQFF
>TRBV7-8|few|TRBJ2-3
CASSLLARVGRVADTQYF
>TRBV5-5|many|TRBJ2-1
CASSPGQTSYNEQFF
>TRBV11-1|-|-
CASSNSGRSYEQFF
>TRBV12-3/TRBV12-4|-|-
CASSSEANRETQYF
>TRBV5-1|-|TRBJ1-2
CASSGPSGGGNYGYTF
>TRBV15|few|TRBJ2-3
CATSRDRAGGGSDTQYF
>TRBV7-4|-|TRBJ2-2
CASSLSGGTTGELFF
>TRBV7-4|once|TRBJ2-3
CASSFNYPDRFTDTQYF
>TRBV6-1|-|TRBJ2-7
CASSEEAGLNYEQYF
>TRBV12-3/TRBV12-4|-|-
CASSLGDTVGYTF
>TRBV19|-|TRBJ2-1
CASNTRGAYNEQFF
>TRBV10-2|many|-
CASSEPGPHYEQYF
>TRBV7-6|few|-
CASNKGAGYEQYF
>TRBV28|-|TRBJ1-2
CASTGQTNYGYTF
>TRBV24-1|medium-sized|TRBJ2-3
CATSDFLAGGRDTQYF
>TRBV7-7|-|TRBJ2-5
CASSLSGGTQETQYF
>TRBV7-2|few|TRBJ2-3
CASTKLAGPSTDTQYF
>TRBV18|many|TRBJ1-1
CASSETVGGKGTEAFF
>TRBV12-3/TRBV12-4|-|-
CASSFGYEQYF
>TRBV28|few|-
CASRTGIYNEQFF
>TRBV6-1|many|TRBJ1-5
CASRGTGANQPQHF
>TRBV7-2|-|TRBJ2-2
CASSLLQGGTGELFF
>TRBV7-3|-|TRBJ2-7
CASSFRDSHNEQYF
>TRBV7-8|many|TRBJ2-7
CASSPRQGPSYEQYF
>TRBV7-2|-|TRBJ2-1
CASSWRGGTVNEQFF